This is a list of T cell receptor beta chains from one sample in a study of molecular identifiers for immune sequencing clone quantification. TCRdb re-called the PCR reads through MiXCR, storing one row per CDR3 protein. The sample records hundreds of thousands of distinct CDR3 sequences, about 25% being singletons. Sequenced input: naive CD8+ T cells from blood, with Jurkat cell RNA spiked in. The receptors come from a human donor in good health. Some libraries in this study had Jurkat cell RNA spiked in. Each CDR3 is given with its conserved first and last residue. Fields, in order: V gene, J gene, CDR3 length, D gene, clone size, CDR3 DNA, CDR3 protein. A D gene is named only where the DNA matches it firmly. The size entry is marked missing in some rows and otherwise reads once, few, many or a size class.

TRBV4-3	TRBJ1-1	13	-	many	TGCGCCAGCAGCCGGGAATCCGACACTGAAGCTTTCTTT	CASSRESDTEAFF
TRBV29-1	TRBJ2-5	20	TRBD1	many	TGCAGCGTTCCGACACCAAACCGGGACAGGGGCACCATTTCCCAAGAGACCCAGTACTTC	CSVPTPNRDRGTISQETQYF
TRBV7-2	TRBJ1-5	12	-	-	TGTGCCTGCAGCGGACAGAATCAGCCCCAGCATTTT	CACSGQNQPQHF
TRBV6-1	TRBJ1-1	14	TRBD1	few	TGTGCCAGCAGTCCCGACAGGGTCCGTATTGGGTCTTTCTTT	CASSPDRVRIGSFF
TRBV9	TRBJ2-3	16	TRBD1	few	TGTGCCGGCACCCTAACTGGGGCAGGGGGCGCAGATACGCAGTATTTT	CAGTLTGAGGADTQYF
TRBV5-3	TRBJ2-1	16	-	few	TGTGCCAGCAGCTTGGTCGGAGAGAGCTCCTACAATGAGCAGTTCTTC	CASSLVGESSYNEQFF
TRBV5-4	TRBJ2-7	14	-	many	TGTGCCAGCAGCTGGGGGACGGATACCTACGAGCAGTACTTC	CASSWGTDTYEQYF
TRBV27	TRBJ2-7	13	-	-	TGTGCCAGCAGTTTAGGCCACACCTACGAGCAGTACTTC	CASSLGHTYEQYF
TRBV10-2	TRBJ1-5	15	TRBD1	many	TGCGCCAGCAGTCGGGACAGAAATAGCAATCAGCCCCAGCATTTT	CASSRDRNSNQPQHF
TRBV6-2/TRBV6-3	TRBJ2-1	15	TRBD2	-	TGTGCCAGCAGGGCTAGCGGGGGATTCTACAATGAGCAGTTCTTC	CASRASGGFYNEQFF
TRBV20-1	TRBJ2-3	16	-	-	TGCAGTGCCGTGACCTCCTCCGCCTCTGCGAAAGATATGCAGTATTTT	CSAVTSSASAKDMQYF
TRBV6-2/TRBV6-3	TRBJ1-1	11	-	-	TGTGCCAGCAGTGACGCCCGGGACCCTCTCTTT	CASSDARDPLF
TRBV9	TRBJ1-2	16	-	-	TGTGCCAGCAGCCCAGACCCCGGGGAAGGGGGCTATGGCTACACCTTC	CASSPDPGEGGYGYTF
TRBV6-5	TRBJ2-3	14	-	many	TGTGCCAGCAGTTACTCCCCCCCCTTAGGCACGCAGTATTTT	CASSYSPPLGTQYF
TRBV6-5	TRBJ2-2	16	-	many	TGTGCCAGCAGTTACTCGATCACAGGGAGGACCGGGGAGCTGTTTTTT	CASSYSITGRTGELFF
TRBV6-6	TRBJ2-5	13	-	many	TGTGCCAGCACCTGGACCTGGGGGGAGACCCAGTACTTC	CASTWTWGETQYF
TRBV12-3/TRBV12-4	TRBJ2-5	15	TRBD1	few	TGTGCCAGCAGTCGGGACAGCTCACGGATGGAGACCCAGTACTTC	CASSRDSSRMETQYF
TRBV5-6	TRBJ2-7	14	TRBD2	few	TGTGCCAGCAGCTTATTCGGCGGGGGGAGCGAGCAGTACTTC	CASSLFGGGSEQYF
TRBV3-1	TRBJ1-1	15	-	few	TGTGCCAGCAGCCTCTCGATAGAGGGGAACACTGAAGCTTTCTTT	CASSLSIEGNTEAFF
TRBV20-1	TRBJ2-5	15	TRBD2	many	TGCAGTGCTAGAGTGCTAGCGGGAGGTTTAGAGACCCAGTACTTC	CSARVLAGGLETQYF